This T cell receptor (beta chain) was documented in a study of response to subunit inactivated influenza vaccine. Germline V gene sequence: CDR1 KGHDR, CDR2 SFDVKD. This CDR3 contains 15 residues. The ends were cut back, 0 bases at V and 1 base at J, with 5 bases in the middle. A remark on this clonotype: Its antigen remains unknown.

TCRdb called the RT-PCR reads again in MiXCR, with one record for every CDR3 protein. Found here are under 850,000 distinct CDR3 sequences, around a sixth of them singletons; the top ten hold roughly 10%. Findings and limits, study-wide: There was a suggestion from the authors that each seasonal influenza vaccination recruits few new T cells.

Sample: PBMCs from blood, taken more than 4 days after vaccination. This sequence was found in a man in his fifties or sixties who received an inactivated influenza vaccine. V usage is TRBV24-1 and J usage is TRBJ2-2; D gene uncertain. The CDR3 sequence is CATSDLRKNTGELFF. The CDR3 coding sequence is TGTGCCACCAGTGATTTGCGCAAGAACACCGGGGAGCTGTTTTTT.